A single sample is the source of the 9 T cell receptor beta chains below, sequenced in a study of T cell responses to AZD1222 COVID-19 vaccine. TCRdb's table, derived via immunoSEQ multiplex PCR, lists solely in-frame clones and lacks some. In the table there are some 110,000 clones, roughly 92% of which are singletons. The starting material was peripheral blood, obtained on day 0 of AZD1222 vaccination. Receptors were obtained from an adult in good health.

The chain carries TRBV6-6 and TRBJ2-7; the D gene is possibly TRBD2 (6 bases). The CDR3 sequence is 19 residues long. Germline CDR1 is MNHNY and CDR2 is SVGAGI (reference sequence). Trimming left V 5 bases short and J 3 bases short, with 29 bases between. The CDR3 is CASSHSAAPLERENYEQYF. The CDR3 coding sequence is TGTGCCAGCAGTCACAGCGCGGCCCCTTTAGAACGGGAGAACTACGAGCAGTACTTC.

The genes are TRBV7-8 and TRBJ2-2; 9 bases align to TRBD1. Germline loops: CDR1 SGHVS, CDR2 FQNEAQ. The trim removed 10 bases at V and 6 bases at J, leaving 9 bases unmatched. This CDR3 spans 14 amino acids. The CDR3 region is CATAGTGLSGELFF. The CDR3, as DNA: TGTGCCACCGCCGGGACAGGGTTATCCGGGGAGCTGTTTTTT.

The rearrangement uses TRBV7-2 and TRBJ1-5; 12 bases map to TRBD1. V lost 4 bases, J lost 6 bases, and 7 bases stayed unmatched. Germline V CDR1 and CDR2: SGHTA, FQGNSA. This CDR3 spans 16 amino acids. CDR3 loop: CASSSGTGGAGQPQHF. The CDR3 DNA follows: TGTGCCAGCAGCTCGGGGACAGGGGGCGCGGGTCAGCCCCAGCATTTT.

This chain connects TRBV18 to TRBJ2-7; 7 bases agree with TRBD2. After removal of 2 bases from V and 3 bases from J, the junction contained 4 bases not matched to a gene. This CDR3 has 14 residues. Looked up from germline, CDR1 is KGHSH and CDR2 is LQKENI. CDR3 nucleotide sequence: TGTGCCAGCTCACCAGGGACTACTAACTACGAGCAGTACTTC. It specifies CASSPGTTNYEQYF.

V usage is TRBV30 and J usage is TRBJ1-2, with D perhaps TRBD1 (6 bases). This CDR3 spans 16 amino acids. Germline CDR1 is GTSNPN and CDR2 is SVGIG (reference sequence). V was cut by 3 bases and J by 4 bases, with 21 bases left in between. In DNA form, the CDR3 reads TGTGCCTGGAGGGAGGCAGGGGTGGCACTCCTCTATGGCTACACCTTC. It is translated as CAWREAGVALLYGYTF.

The chain combines TRBV5-1 with TRBJ2-2; D may be TRBD1 (5 bases). Germline lookup yields CDR1 SGHRS and CDR2 YFSETQ. The CDR3 is made up of 17 amino acids. The V gene lost 4 bases and the J gene lost 6 bases, with 22 bases spanning the gap. The CDR3 sequence: CASSPPQAPYLAGELFF. CDR3 in DNA: TGCGCCAGCAGCCCGCCACAGGCCCCGTATTTAGCCGGGGAGCTGTTTTTT.

This chain joins TRBV4-3 and TRBJ2-7, with D possibly matching TRBD1 (5 bases). The CDR3 sequence is 13 residues long. Germline CDR1 LGHNA, CDR2 YSLEER. V lost 5 bases, J lost 1 base, and 9 bases lay in between. CDR3 loop: CASSAQASYEQYF. CDR3 DNA: TGCGCCAGCAGCGCACAGGCGTCCTACGAGCAGTACTTC.

This chain links TRBV3-1 (or the pseudogene TRBV3-2) with TRBJ1-3; D is ambiguous. This CDR3 has 14 amino acids. CDR1 is LGHDT, CDR2 YNNKEL, per germline (reference sequence). Trimming removed 4 bases at V and 4 bases at J, with 11 bases between. In DNA form, the CDR3 reads TGTGCCAGCAGCCCATCCATGGCCGGAAACACCATATATTTT. It specifies CASSPSMAGNTIYF.

The chain combines TRBV11-2 with TRBJ1-1, with D possibly matching TRBD1 (5 bases). Trimming left V 0 bases short and J 9 bases short, with 17 bases between. The length of the CDR3 is 15 residues. The V gene's germline CDR1 is SGHAT and CDR2 FQNNGV. Here the CDR3 reads CASSLDPSRDSQAFF. The CDR3 nucleotides are TGTGCCAGCAGCTTAGATCCTAGTCGAGACAGCCAAGCTTTCTTT.